This T cell receptor beta chain was sequenced for a study of blood T cell repertoires in COVID-19 (TCRdb year 2020). Regarding the research as a whole: Samples from collaborators originated in the United States, Italy and Spain and spanned both the acute and convalescent phases of COVID-19. The material from the prospective study consisted of cDNA or gDNA derived from T cells, B-cell-depleted T cells, or PBMCs. The dataset comprised deeply sampled blood TCRbeta repertoires from subjects exposed to, actively infected with, or recovered from COVID-19. The repertoires were released in a freely available public database intended as a resource for research on the immune response to SARS-CoV-2. Samples were obtained from the ongoing ImmuneRACE study (first 160 participants) and from some 1,200 subjects provided by 6 global collaborators. Sample metadata almost always included a de-identified subject ID, COVID-19 status, age in years and sex. Where HLA class I and class II types were available, the types were taken from metadata supplied by the sample provider, not from assay-based typing. The research as a whole found: The quantity of clinical and demographic metadata differed by source and by participant and was supplied without curation.

TCRbeta CDR3 regions were amplified from genomic DNA by means of the immunoSEQ Assay, a bias-controlled multiplex PCR. The study's own analysis went as follows. Nucleated cell counts per sample were estimated from amplification of reference gene primers within the assay. To quantify the absolute abundance of each unique TCRbeta CDR3 rearrangement, sequence reads were collapsed and filtered. Productive Simpson clonality was computed per sample as the square root of Simpson's diversity index over productive rearrangements. The immuneACCESS repertoire file appears here via TCRdb, limited to in-frame rearrangements. These files lack a portion of the clones; in checked studies, under half of the deficit traces to unresolved V genes, and the cause of the others is not known. Clone size and the V and J calls come from that table; the DNA yielded D and trimming. The sample table holds about 97,000 clones, of which around nine tenths were seen once. The top ten constitute approximately 15% of the sample.

With regard to this clone: Its target antigen remains unknown. The record has no base qualities; no much larger clone is one base away.

Collaborating institutions collected whole blood in K2EDTA tubes following their own protocols. For TCRbeta analysis, collaborators shipped samples in one of three forms: frozen whole blood, isolated PBMCs, or DNA extracted from either of those sample types. This sequence originates from a human donor in a cohort sampled during active COVID-19. Sequences were obtained from peripheral blood.

The CDR3 has the sequence CASSARASGSYEQYF. The DNA sequence is TGCGCCAGCAGCGCCCGTGCCAGCGGGAGTTACGAGCAGTACTTC. Recombination linked TRBV5-1 to TRBJ2-7; TRBD2 lines up with 8 middle nucleotides. The CDR3 goes from the cysteine to the phenylalanine over 15 residues. The sequence is cut down to CDR3 DNA, 45 bases in frame from base 1. Trimming leaves V shorter by 4 bases and J shorter by 4 bases, with the junction holding 10 bases beyond the gene matches. The germline V gene yields SGHRS for CDR1 and YFSETQ for CDR2.